The next 9 T cell receptor beta chains were all read from a single sample in a study of T cells after yellow fever vaccination. TCRdb independently ran MiXCR on the 5' RACE reads; one entry per CDR3 protein. This table has 450,000 to 550,000 distinct CDR3 sequences, 15% to 20% appearing once. This specimen was PBMCs, taken 15 days after the yellow fever booster vaccination. These receptors were taken from a young man who received the YFV17D yellow fever vaccine.

The chain combines TRBV12-3 or TRBV12-4 with TRBJ2-2; D may match TRBD1 or TRBD2 (5 bases each). V was shortened by 6 bases and J by 2 bases, with 16 bases between the two germline ends. The CDR3 extends over 16 amino acids. CDR3 amino acids: CASRVSGTQNTGELFF. The CDR3 region has the DNA TGTGCCAGCAGGGTTTCGGGGACCCAAAACACCGGGGAGCTGTTTTTT.

There are a few counts of this clonotype. The chain joins TRBV7-3 to TRBJ2-7; TRBD2 matches 10 bases. The CDR3 length is 15 residues. V lost 4 bases, J lost 6 bases, and 9 bases stayed unmatched. Germline V gene lookup returns CDR1 SGHTA and CDR2 FQGTGA. The CDR3 sequence: CASSSSSGSDAEQYF. The CDR3 DNA is TGTGCCAGCAGCTCATCTAGCGGGAGTGACGCCGAGCAGTACTTC.

This clonotype has a handful of counts. The rearrangement joins TRBV5-6 to TRBJ2-7; 13 nucleotides line up with TRBD2. CDR3 length: 15 residues. V was pared by 4 bases and J by 7 bases, with 8 bases of the junction left unmatched. CDR1 SGHDT and CDR2 YYEEEE come from the germline V gene. CDR3 amino acids: CASSRRLAGGGEQYF. In DNA, the CDR3 is TGTGCCAGCAGCCGGAGACTAGCGGGAGGCGGGGAGCAGTACTTC.

The CDR3 DNA sequence: TGTGCCAGCTCACTCCGGCGGGGGACCACAGATACGCAGTATTTT. Translated: CASSLRRGTTDTQYF. The rearrangement links TRBV18 to TRBJ2-3; 7 positions match TRBD2. V lost 4 bases and J lost 2; bases outside the gene matches: 6. Germline V gives CDR1 KGHSH, CDR2 LQKENI. The CDR3 is 15 amino acids.

V and J are TRBV20-1 and TRBJ2-3; D not resolved. Trimming pared 0 bases from V and 0 bases from J, leaving 10 bases between. The CDR3 is 15 amino acids. Germline CDR1 reads DFQATT; CDR2 reads SNEGSKA (reference sequence). CDR3 amino acids: CSARDASTSTDTQYF. The CDR3, as DNA: TGCAGTGCTAGAGATGCTTCTACTAGCACAGATACGCAGTATTTT.

The chain uses TRBV6-2 or TRBV6-3 and TRBJ2-2; TRBD2 aligns across 12 bases. CDR1 and CDR2 from the germline V gene are MNHEY and SVGEGT. The CDR3 is 19 amino acids. Trimming at V came to 2 bases and at J to 3 bases, leaving 10 bases not matched to a gene. The CDR3 reads CASSYHLAGGYRYTGELFF. Here the CDR3 DNA reads TGTGCCAGCAGTTACCATCTAGCGGGAGGGTATAGGTACACCGGGGAGCTGTTTTTT.

This clonotype was recorded a few times. V and J are TRBV3-1 and TRBJ2-1; 7 bases fit TRBD2. Germline CDR1 and CDR2: LGHDT and YNNKEL (reference sequence). This CDR3 is 13 amino acids long. The J segment lost 8 bases and the V segment lost 5 bases, leaving 6 bases of the junction unmatched. DNA of the CDR3: TGTGCCAGCAGCTCAAAGGCGGGAGATGAGCAGTTCTTC. Translated, it gives CASSSKAGDEQFF.

In nucleotides, the CDR3 is TGTGCCAGCAGCTTGAATCAGGCGAACACCGGGGAGCTGTTTTTT. It is translated as CASSLNQANTGELFF. The rearrangement joins TRBV5-4 to TRBJ2-2; D is unclear. Germline lookup yields CDR1 SGHNT and CDR2 YYREEE (reference sequence). This CDR3 spans 15 amino acids. V lost 1 base, J lost 0 bases, and 7 bases lay in between. The full variable domain, its missing parts supplied by reference TRBV5-4 and TRBJ2-2, is ETGVTQSPTHLIKTRGQQVTLRCSSQSGHNTVSWYQQALGQGPQFIFQYYREEENGRGNFPPRFSGLQFPNYSSELNVNALELDDSALYLCASSLNQANTGELFFGEGSRLTVL.

CDR3 protein: CSALSGSTSTDTQYF. In nucleotides, the CDR3 is TGCAGTGCCCTTAGCGGGAGCACTAGCACAGATACGCAGTATTTT. The chain employs TRBV20-1 and TRBJ2-3, with 9 nucleotides matching TRBD2. The CDR3 runs to 15 residues. V dropped 6 bases and J dropped 0; count of bases not matched to a gene: 7. In germline, CDR1 is DFQATT, CDR2 SNEGSKA (reference sequence).